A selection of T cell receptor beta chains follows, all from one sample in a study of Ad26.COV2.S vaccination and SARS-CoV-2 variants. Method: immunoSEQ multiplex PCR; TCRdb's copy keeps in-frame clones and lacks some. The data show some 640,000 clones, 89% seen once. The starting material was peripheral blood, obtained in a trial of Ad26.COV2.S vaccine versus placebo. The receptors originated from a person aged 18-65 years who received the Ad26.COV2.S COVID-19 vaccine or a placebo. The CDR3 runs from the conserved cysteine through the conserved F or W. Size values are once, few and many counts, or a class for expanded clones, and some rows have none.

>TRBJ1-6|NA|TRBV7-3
CASSLGTENSPLHF
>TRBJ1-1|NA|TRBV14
CASSPYRDTEAFF
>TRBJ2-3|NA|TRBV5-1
CASRPRGDADTQYF
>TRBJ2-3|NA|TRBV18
CASSPGQGSDTQYF
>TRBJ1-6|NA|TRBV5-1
CASSLSGVNSPLHF
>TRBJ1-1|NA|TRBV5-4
CASSLVVNTEAFF
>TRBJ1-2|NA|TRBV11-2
CASSFGTDGYTF
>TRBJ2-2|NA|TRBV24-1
CATSDSGPGVSGELFF
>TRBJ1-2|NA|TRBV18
CASSPAGANYGYTF
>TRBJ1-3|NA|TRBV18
CASSPSGGNTIYF
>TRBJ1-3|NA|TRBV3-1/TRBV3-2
CASSHLLTGVAGNTIYF
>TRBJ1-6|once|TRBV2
CASRSGDSPLHF
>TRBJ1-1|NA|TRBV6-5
CALAGGNTEAFF
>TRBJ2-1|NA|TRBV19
CASSIYGRGDIWDEQFF
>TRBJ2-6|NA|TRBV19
CASAPSGANVLTF
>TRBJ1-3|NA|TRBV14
CASSARDGSSGNTIYF